This TCR beta chain was captured by sequencing in a study of blood T cell repertoires in COVID-19. Sequenced by immunoSEQ multiplex PCR; TCRdb stores in-frame clones only, minus some. Among some 290,000 clones, almost 90% were seen once, and the ten largest hold about 11%. V trimming: 5 bases; J trimming: 0 bases; junction bases outside the gene matches: 8. The CDR3 sequence is 16 residues long. Germline assignment: CDR1 MNHEY and CDR2 SVGEGT. The sequence was obtained from a woman in her twenties or thirties with COVID-19, enrolled during active disease. Sample: peripheral blood. V gene TRBV6-2 or TRBV6-3 combines with J gene TRBJ2-3; 7 nucleotides match TRBD1. The CDR3 region is CASSDWDRRSTDTQYF. CDR3 DNA: TGTGCCAGCAGTGACTGGGACAGACGAAGCACAGATACGCAGTATTTT.